Listed below are T cell receptor beta chains from one sample, sequenced in a study of read filtering for tumor transcriptome and immune sequencing. TCRdb re-analysed the reads in MiXCR, keeping a single row per CDR3 protein. The data show about 86,000 distinct CDR3 sequences, around 12% seen once. The sequenced sample was a population of CD138-negative cells sorted from bone marrow. The receptors originated from a donor at least 40 years old with multiple myeloma. Both conserved end residues are part of each CDR3. D genes are given only for firm matches. Size is stated for part of the rows, as once, few or many counts, or as a class when the clone is expanded.

v_call	clone_size	d_call	j_call	cdr3_aa	cdr3_nt
TRBV11-2	many	TRBD1	TRBJ1-1	CASSLADGQGNTEAFF	TGTGCCAGCAGCTTAGCCGACGGACAGGGTAACACTGAAGCTTTCTTT
TRBV11-2	many	-	TRBJ2-5	CASSSRVRNQETQYF	TGTGCCAGCAGCTCCCGCGTCCGGAACCAAGAGACCCAGTACTTC
TRBV27	many	-	TRBJ2-7	CASRMGAGYEQYF	TGTGCCAGCCGTATGGGGGCAGGGTACGAGCAGTACTTC
TRBV10-1	many	-	TRBJ1-1	CASSWSGNTEAFF	TGCGCCAGCTCTTGGAGTGGGAACACTGAAGCTTTCTTT
TRBV5-1	-	TRBD2	TRBJ2-7	CASSLPAGAYEQYF	TGCGCCAGCAGCCTTCCGGCGGGAGCCTACGAGCAGTACTTC
TRBV28	-	TRBD1	TRBJ2-1	CASSTGTGIYDYNEQFF	TGTGCCAGCAGTACCGGGACAGGGATATATGACTACAATGAGCAGTTCTTC
TRBV28	many	-	TRBJ2-2	CASSFGLHTGELFF	TGTGCCAGCAGTTTCGGACTTCACACCGGGGAGCTGTTTTTT
TRBV12-3/TRBV12-4	many	TRBD1	TRBJ1-2	CASSPVYGQGFYNYGYTF	TGTGCCAGCAGCCCCGTTTATGGACAGGGATTCTACAACTATGGCTACACCTTC
TRBV20-1	many	-	TRBJ2-1	CSARTDRRGEQFF	TGCAGTGCTAGAACCGACAGACGGGGTGAGCAGTTCTTC
TRBV14	many	-	TRBJ2-7	CASSPQTGKGEQYF	TGTGCCAGCAGTCCTCAAACAGGGAAGGGCGAGCAGTACTTC
TRBV5-1	many	-	TRBJ2-5	CASSLGVNQETQYF	TGCGCCAGCAGCTTAGGAGTCAACCAAGAGACCCAGTACTTC